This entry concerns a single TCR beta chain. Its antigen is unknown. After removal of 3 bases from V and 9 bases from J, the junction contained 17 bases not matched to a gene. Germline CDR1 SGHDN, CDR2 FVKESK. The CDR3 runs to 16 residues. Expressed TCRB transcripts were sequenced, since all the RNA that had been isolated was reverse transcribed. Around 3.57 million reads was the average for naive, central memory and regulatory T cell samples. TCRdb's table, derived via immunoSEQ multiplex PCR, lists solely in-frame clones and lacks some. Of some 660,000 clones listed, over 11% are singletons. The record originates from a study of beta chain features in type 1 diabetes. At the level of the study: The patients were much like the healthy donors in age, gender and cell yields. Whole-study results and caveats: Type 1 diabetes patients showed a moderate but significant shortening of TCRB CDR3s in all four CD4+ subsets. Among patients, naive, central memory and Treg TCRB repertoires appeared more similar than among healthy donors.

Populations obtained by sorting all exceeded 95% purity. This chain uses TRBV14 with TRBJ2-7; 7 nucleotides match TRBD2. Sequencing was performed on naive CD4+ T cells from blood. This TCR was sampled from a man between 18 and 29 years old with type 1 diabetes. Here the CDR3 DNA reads TGTGCCAGCAGCCAGGGAGGGGCTCTAGGTCCGCGAAGGCAGTACTTC. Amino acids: CASSQGGALGPRRQYF. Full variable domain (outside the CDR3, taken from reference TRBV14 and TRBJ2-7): EAGVTQFPSHSVIEKGQTVTLRCDPISGHDNLYWYRRVMGKEIKFLLHFVKESKQDESGMPNNRFLAERTGGTYSTLKVQPAELEDSGVYFCASSQGGALGPRRQYFGPGTRLTVT.